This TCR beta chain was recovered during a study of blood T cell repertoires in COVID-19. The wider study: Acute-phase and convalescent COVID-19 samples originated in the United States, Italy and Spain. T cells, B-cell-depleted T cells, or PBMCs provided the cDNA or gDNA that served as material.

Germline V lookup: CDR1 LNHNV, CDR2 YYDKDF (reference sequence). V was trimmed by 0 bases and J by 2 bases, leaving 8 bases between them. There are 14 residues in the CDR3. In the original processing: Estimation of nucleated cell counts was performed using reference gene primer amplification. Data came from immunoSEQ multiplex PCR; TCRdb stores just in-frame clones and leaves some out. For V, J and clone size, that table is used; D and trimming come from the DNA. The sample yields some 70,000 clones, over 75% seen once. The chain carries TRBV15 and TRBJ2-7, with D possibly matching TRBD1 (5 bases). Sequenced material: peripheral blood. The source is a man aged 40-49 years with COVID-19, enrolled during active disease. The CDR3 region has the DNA TGTGCCACCAGCAGAGATCAACAGGCCTACGAGCAGTACTTC. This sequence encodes CATSRDQQAYEQYF.